The 17 T cell receptor beta chains given below trace back to one sample, sequenced in a study of cytomegalovirus exposure and HLA in healthy donors. PCR was performed using 60 Vbeta and 13 Jbeta primers. Profiled with immunoSEQ multiplex PCR; TCRdb holds only in-frame clones, not every one. This table holds some 120,000 clones, approximately 68% found once. The material sequenced was PBMCs. All receptors come from a man in his thirties or forties in good health and CMV-seropositive.

The rearrangement links TRBV9 to TRBJ2-5, with TRBD2 identical over 7 bases. The CDR3 consists of 18 residues. Per the germline V gene, CDR1 is SGDLS and CDR2 is YYNGEE. The J segment lost 1 base and the V segment lost 0 bases, leaving 12 bases of the junction unmatched. This chain's CDR3 is CASSVAHGSGASQETQYF. The CDR3, as DNA: TGTGCCAGCAGCGTAGCCCACGGGAGCGGGGCCTCCCAAGAGACCCAGTACTTC.

This chain uses TRBV2 with TRBJ1-5; D ambiguous. Germline V gene lookup returns CDR1 SNHLY and CDR2 FYNNEI. V dropped 6 bases and J dropped 2 bases, with 14 bases sitting between them. The CDR3 has 15 residues. CDR3 amino acids: CASRALGTRNQPQHF. CDR3 nucleotide sequence: TGTGCCAGCAGAGCTCTTGGTACCCGCAATCAGCCCCAGCATTTT. The full variable domain, completed using reference TRBV2 and TRBJ1-5, is EPEVTQTPSHQVTQMGQEVILRCVPISNHLYFYWYRQILGQKVEFLVSFYNNEISEKSEIFDDQFSVERPDGSNFTLKIRSTKLEDSAMYFCASRALGTRNQPQHFGDGTRLSIL.

The chain carries TRBV30 and TRBJ1-6; maybe TRBD1 (6 bases). The CDR3 runs to 16 residues. CDR1 is GTSNPN, CDR2 SVGIG, per germline (reference sequence). Trimming removed 0 bases from V and 8 bases from J, with 17 bases in between. The CDR3 sequence is CAWSVPGRGNYSPLHF. CDR3 bases: TGTGCCTGGAGTGTACCAGGTAGGGGGAATTATTCACCCCTCCACTTT.

This clone was observed a few times. This chain links TRBV5-1 with TRBJ2-3; D might be TRBD2 (5 bases). Between the trimmed V and J ends, which lost 4 bases and 4 bases, there was a span of 10 bases. Germline CDR1 SGHRS, CDR2 YFSETQ. The CDR3 is 13 amino acids. CDR3 residues: CASSPTGSDTQYF. The DNA for the CDR3 is TGCGCCAGCAGCCCCACGGGGTCAGATACGCAGTATTTT.

The chain is built from TRBV30 and TRBJ1-1, with D tentatively TRBD1 (6 bases). Germline V gene data show CDR1 as GTSNPN and CDR2 as SVGIG (reference sequence). The CDR3 consists of 13 residues. V lost 3 bases to trimming and J lost 6 bases, with 14 bases between them. This CDR3 is CAWSRLQGAEAFF. CDR3 nucleotide sequence: TGTGCCTGGAGCCGCCTACAGGGAGCTGAAGCTTTCTTT.

The chain couples TRBV28 to TRBJ1-2; no reliable D call. CDR1 and CDR2 from the germline V gene are MDHEN and SYDVKM. There are 17 residues in the CDR3. V lost 6 bases and J lost 0, with 20 bases in between. CDR3 sequence reads: CASRFRPRSSSNYGYTF. Written as DNA, the CDR3 is TGTGCCAGCAGATTTCGGCCCAGGTCGTCGTCTAACTATGGCTACACCTTC.

This clone was detected once. The chain employs TRBV5-1 and TRBJ2-3; D is perhaps TRBD2 (5 bases). Trimming took off 4 bases at V and 2 bases at J, with 8 bases between the two ends. The CDR3 contains 13 residues. Germline V CDR1 and CDR2: SGHRS, YFSETQ. The CDR3 coding sequence is TGCGCCAGCAGCGACGGGAACACAGATACGCAGTATTTT. Its translation is CASSDGNTDTQYF. Full variable domain (missing parts from reference TRBV5-1 and TRBJ2-3): KAGVTQTPRYLIKTRGQQVTLSCSPISGHRSVSWYQQTPGQGLQFLFEYFSETQRNKGNFPGRFSGRQFSNSRSEMNVSTLELGDSALYLCASSDGNTDTQYFGPGTRLTVL.

This clone was observed a few times. The chain employs TRBV2 and TRBJ2-1, with 9 bases that match TRBD2. Germline trimming cut 4 bases from V and 6 bases from J; bases unmatched to any gene: 10. The CDR3 is 16 residues long. CDR1 and CDR2 from the germline V gene are SNHLY and FYNNEI. The CDR3: CASSGASGTYVNEQFF. The CDR3 DNA reads as TGTGCCAGCAGTGGGGCTAGCGGGACCTACGTCAATGAGCAGTTCTTC.

In this sample, this clone turned up a few times. J is TRBJ1-1 and V is TRBV6-6; D gene unclear. The germline gives CDR1 MNHNY, CDR2 SVGAGI (reference sequence). The CDR3 runs to 13 residues. V was clipped by 2 bases and J by 9 bases, with 13 bases between them. This CDR3 reads CASSYGGIWQAFF. The CDR3 DNA follows: TGTGCCAGCAGTTACGGAGGCATCTGGCAAGCTTTCTTT.

The rearrangement uses TRBV5-1 and TRBJ2-4; weak D call: TRBD2 (5 bases). The germline V and J ends were trimmed by 4 bases and 8 bases, with 16 bases remaining between them. Germline CDR1 SGHRS, CDR2 YFSETQ. CDR3 length equals 14 residues. The DNA of the CDR3 is TGCGCCAGCAGCCCTGAAAGAATGGGAGACATTCAGTACTTC. As protein: CASSPERMGDIQYF.

This clone has more than one count but fewer than ten. The rearrangement uses TRBV10-3 and TRBJ1-1, with 7 nucleotides matching TRBD1. The CDR3 contains 17 residues. V shed 0 bases, J shed 4 bases, and the junction held 11 bases outside the gene matches. Germline assignment: CDR1 ENHRY and CDR2 SYGVKD. CDR3 nucleotides: TGTGCCATCAGTGAGTCGATCTTCGCAGGGGGGATCACTGAAGCTTTCTTT. Encoded protein: CAISESIFAGGITEAFF.

The V and J genes are TRBV18 and TRBJ1-6; TRBD1 agrees at 9 bases. V lost 2 bases to trimming and J lost 11 bases; unmatched junction nucleotides: 10. In germline, CDR1 is KGHSH, CDR2 LQKENI. The CDR3 is 16 residues long. The CDR3 DNA follows: TGTGCCAGCTCACCAGCCCGGGACAGGGTTAGCCCACCCCTCCACTTT. The encoded protein is CASSPARDRVSPPLHF.

The V and J genes are TRBV5-1 and TRBJ1-1, with 11 bases fitting TRBD1. The CDR3 loop spans 14 amino acids. Per germline, CDR1 SGHRS and CDR2 YFSETQ. V was pared by 0 bases and J by 8 bases, with 3 bases of the junction left unmatched. CDR3: CASSLEDRGREAFF. The CDR3 coding sequence is TGCGCCAGCAGCTTGGAGGACAGGGGGCGCGAAGCTTTCTTT.

The genes are TRBV14 and TRBJ2-7, with no clear D. The CDR3 length is 14 residues. Trimming pared 0 bases from V and 0 bases from J, leaving 6 bases between. Germline-derived CDR1 and CDR2 are SGHDN and FVKESK. CDR3 protein: CASSQEYNSYEQYF. The CDR3 DNA is TGTGCCAGCAGCCAAGAGTACAACTCCTACGAGCAGTACTTC.

This clone was found a few times. The rearrangement joins TRBV19 to TRBJ1-5, with 7 nucleotides matching TRBD1. This CDR3 region has 16 residues. Losses at the gene ends were 0 bases for V and 3 bases for J; bases not matched to a gene: 5. The germline V gene has CDR1 LNHDA and CDR2 SQIVND (reference sequence). CDR3 amino acids: CASSIDWQGDNQPQHF. The CDR3 DNA follows: TGTGCCAGTAGTATAGACTGGCAGGGGGACAATCAGCCCCAGCATTTT.

This clone has just a few counts. The J gene is TRBJ2-7, the V gene TRBV6-5; D may be TRBD1 (6 bases). The CDR3 is 14 residues long. Germline CDR1 is MNHEY and CDR2 is SVGAGI. Trimming removed 6 bases from V and 1 base from J, with 13 bases in between. The CDR3 DNA sequence: TGTGCCAGCAGCCCAAGACAGGAGTCCTACGAGCAGTACTTC. It specifies CASSPRQESYEQYF.

The J gene is TRBJ2-5, the V gene TRBV15, with 7 bases fitting TRBD2. J lost 3 bases, V lost 1 base, and 5 bases had no gene match. The CDR3 runs 15 residues. CDR1 and CDR2 from the germline V gene are LNHNV and YYDKDF (reference sequence). DNA of the CDR3: TGTGCCACCAGCAGAGTAGGGCTAGCGGAAGAGACCCAGTACTTC. Amino acids: CATSRVGLAEETQYF.